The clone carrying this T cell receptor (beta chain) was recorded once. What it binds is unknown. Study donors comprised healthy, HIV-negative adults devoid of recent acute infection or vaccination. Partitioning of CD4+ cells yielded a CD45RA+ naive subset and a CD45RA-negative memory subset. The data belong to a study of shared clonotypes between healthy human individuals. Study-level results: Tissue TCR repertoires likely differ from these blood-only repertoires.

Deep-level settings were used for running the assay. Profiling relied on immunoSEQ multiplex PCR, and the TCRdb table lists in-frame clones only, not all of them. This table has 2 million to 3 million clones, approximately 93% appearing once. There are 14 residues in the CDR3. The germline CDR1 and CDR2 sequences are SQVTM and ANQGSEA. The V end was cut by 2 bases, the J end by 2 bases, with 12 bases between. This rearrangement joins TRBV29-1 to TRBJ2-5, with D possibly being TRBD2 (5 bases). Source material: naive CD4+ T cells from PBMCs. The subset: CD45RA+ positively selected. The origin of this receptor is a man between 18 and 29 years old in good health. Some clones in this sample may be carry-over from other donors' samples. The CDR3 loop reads CSVEWRVPQETQYF. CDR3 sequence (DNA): TGCAGCGTTGAATGGCGGGTCCCTCAAGAGACCCAGTACTTC.